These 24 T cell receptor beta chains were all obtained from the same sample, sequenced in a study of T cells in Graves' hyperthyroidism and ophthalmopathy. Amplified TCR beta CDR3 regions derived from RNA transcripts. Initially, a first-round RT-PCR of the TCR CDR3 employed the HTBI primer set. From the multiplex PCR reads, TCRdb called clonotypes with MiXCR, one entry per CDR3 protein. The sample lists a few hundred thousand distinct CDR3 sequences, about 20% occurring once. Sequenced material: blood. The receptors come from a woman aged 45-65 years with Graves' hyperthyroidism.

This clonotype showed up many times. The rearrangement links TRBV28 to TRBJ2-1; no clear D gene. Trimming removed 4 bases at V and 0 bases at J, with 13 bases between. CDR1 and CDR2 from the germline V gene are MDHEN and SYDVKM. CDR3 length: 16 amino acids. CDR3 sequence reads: CASSSIQHFSYNEQFF. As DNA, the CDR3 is TGTGCCAGCAGTTCGATACAGCACTTCTCCTACAATGAGCAGTTCTTC.

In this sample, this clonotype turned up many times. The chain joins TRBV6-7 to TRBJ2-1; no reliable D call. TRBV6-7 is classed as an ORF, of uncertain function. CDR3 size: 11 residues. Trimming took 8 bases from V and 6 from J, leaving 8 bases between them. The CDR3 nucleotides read TGTGCCAGCGGACGCCCCAATGAGCAGTTCTTC. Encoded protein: CASGRPNEQFF.

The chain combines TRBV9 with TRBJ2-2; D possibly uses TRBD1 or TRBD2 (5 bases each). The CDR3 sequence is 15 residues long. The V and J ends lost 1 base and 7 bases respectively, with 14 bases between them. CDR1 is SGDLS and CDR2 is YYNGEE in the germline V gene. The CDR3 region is CASSVWGYVGGELFF. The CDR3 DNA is TGTGCCAGCAGCGTATGGGGGTACGTTGGCGGGGAGCTGTTTTTT.

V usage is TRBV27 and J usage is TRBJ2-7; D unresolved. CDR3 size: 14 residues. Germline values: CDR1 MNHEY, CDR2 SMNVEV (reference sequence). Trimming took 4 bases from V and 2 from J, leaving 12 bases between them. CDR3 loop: CASSSDGDPYEQYF. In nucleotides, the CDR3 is TGTGCCAGCAGTTCGGACGGTGACCCCTACGAGCAGTACTTC.

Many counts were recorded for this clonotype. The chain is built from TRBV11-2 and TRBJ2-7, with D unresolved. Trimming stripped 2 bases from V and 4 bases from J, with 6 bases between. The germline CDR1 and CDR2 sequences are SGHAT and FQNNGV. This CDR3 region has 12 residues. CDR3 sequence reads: CASSLSGYEQYV. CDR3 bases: TGTGCCAGCAGCTTATCCGGATACGAGCAGTACGTC.

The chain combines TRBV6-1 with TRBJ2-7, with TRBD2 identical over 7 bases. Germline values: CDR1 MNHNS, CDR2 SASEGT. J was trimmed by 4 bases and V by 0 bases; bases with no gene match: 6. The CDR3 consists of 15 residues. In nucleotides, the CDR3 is TGTGCCAGCAGTGAAGCGGGAGGGGTGTGGTACGAGCAGTACTTC. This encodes CASSEAGGVWYEQYF.

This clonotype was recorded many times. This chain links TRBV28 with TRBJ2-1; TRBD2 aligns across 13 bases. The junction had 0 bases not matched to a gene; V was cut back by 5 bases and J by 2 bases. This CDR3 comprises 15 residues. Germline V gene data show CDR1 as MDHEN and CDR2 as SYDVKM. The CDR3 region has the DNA TGTGCCAGCAGTGGACTAGCGGGGGCCTACAATGAGCAGTTCTTC. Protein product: CASSGLAGAYNEQFF.

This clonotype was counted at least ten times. The CDR3 bases are TGTGCCAGCAGCTCGGGCCTGGTCGGCTCACCCCTCCACTTT. Translating it yields CASSSGLVGSPLHF. The rearrangement links TRBV13 to TRBJ1-6; D remains ambiguous. CDR3 length equals 14 residues. V was cut by 4 bases and J by 10 bases, with 14 bases left in between. Germline V gene lookup returns CDR1 PRHDT and CDR2 FYEKMQ (reference sequence).

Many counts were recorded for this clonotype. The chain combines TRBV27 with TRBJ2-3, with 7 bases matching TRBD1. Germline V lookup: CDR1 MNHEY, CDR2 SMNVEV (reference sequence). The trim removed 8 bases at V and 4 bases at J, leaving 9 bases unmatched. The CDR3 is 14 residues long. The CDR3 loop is CASSGTVAPDTQYF. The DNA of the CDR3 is TGTGCCAGCTCCGGGACAGTCGCCCCAGATACGCAGTATTTT.

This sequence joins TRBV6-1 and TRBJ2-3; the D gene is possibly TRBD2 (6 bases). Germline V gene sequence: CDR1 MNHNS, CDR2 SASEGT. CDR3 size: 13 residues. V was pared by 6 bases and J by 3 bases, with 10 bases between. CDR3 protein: CASRTGVTDTQYF. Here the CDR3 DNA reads TGTGCCAGCAGGACGGGAGTGACAGATACGCAGTATTTT.

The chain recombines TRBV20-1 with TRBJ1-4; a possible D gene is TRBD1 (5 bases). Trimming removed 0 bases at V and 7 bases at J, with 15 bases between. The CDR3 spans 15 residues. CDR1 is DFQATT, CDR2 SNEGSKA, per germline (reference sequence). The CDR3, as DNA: TGCAGTGCTAGAGATCGGGGAGGGGAGGGTGAAAAACTGTTTTTT. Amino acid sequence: CSARDRGGEGEKLFF.

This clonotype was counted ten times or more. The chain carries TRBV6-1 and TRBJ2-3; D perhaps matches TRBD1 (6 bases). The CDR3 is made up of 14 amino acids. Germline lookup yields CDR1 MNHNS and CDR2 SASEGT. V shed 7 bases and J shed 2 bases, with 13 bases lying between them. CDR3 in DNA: TGTGCCAGCACCCCAACAGGGTTCACAGATACGCAGTATTTT. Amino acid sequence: CASTPTGFTDTQYF.

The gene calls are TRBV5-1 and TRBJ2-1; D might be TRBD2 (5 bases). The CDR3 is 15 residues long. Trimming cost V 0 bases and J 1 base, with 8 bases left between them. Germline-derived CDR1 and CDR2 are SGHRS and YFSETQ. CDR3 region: CASSLVGESYNEQFF. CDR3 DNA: TGCGCCAGCAGCTTGGTGGGAGAATCCTACAATGAGCAGTTCTTC. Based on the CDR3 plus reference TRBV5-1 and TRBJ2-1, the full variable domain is KAGVTQTPRYLIKTRGQQVTLSCSPISGHRSVSWYQQTPGQGLQFLFEYFSETQRNKGNFPGRFSGRQFSNSRSEMNVSTLELGDSALYLCASSLVGESYNEQFFGPGTRLTVL.

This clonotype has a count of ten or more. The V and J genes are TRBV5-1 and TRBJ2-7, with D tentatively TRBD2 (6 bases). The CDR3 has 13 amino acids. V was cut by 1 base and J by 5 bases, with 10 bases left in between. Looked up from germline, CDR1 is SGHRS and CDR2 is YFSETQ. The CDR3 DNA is TGCGCCAGCAGCTTGACGGAGGGGAACGAGCAGTACGTC. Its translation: CASSLTEGNEQYV.

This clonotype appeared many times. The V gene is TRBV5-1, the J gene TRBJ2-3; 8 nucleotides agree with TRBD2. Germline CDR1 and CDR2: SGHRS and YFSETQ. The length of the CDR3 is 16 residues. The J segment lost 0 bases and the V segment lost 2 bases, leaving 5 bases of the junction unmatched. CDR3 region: CASSFLAGPSTDTQYF. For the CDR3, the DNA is TGCGCCAGCAGCTTCTTAGCGGGACCTAGCACAGATACGCAGTATTTT. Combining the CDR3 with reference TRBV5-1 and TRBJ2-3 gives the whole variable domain KAGVTQTPRYLIKTRGQQVTLSCSPISGHRSVSWYQQTPGQGLQFLFEYFSETQRNKGNFPGRFSGRQFSNSRSEMNVSTLELGDSALYLCASSFLAGPSTDTQYFGPGTRLTVL.

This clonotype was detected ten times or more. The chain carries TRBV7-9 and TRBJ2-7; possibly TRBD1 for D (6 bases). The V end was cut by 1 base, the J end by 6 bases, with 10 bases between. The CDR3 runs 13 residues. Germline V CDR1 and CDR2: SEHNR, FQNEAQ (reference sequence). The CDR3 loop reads CASSLVQGSEQYF. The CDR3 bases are TGTGCCAGCAGCTTAGTACAGGGCAGCGAGCAGTACTTC. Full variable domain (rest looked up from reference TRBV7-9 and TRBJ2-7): DTGVSQNPRHKITKRGQNVTFRCDPISEHNRLYWYRQTLGQGPEFLTYFQNEAQLEKSRLLSDRFSAERPKGSFSTLEIQRTEQGDSAMYLCASSLVQGSEQYFGPGTRLTVT.

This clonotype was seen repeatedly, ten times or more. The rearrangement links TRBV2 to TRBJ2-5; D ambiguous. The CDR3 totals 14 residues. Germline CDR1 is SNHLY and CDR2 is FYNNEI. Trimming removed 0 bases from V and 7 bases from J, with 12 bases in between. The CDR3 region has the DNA TGTGCCAGCAGTGAAGCGGAGAGTATCGGGACCCAGTACTTC. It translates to CASSEAESIGTQYF.

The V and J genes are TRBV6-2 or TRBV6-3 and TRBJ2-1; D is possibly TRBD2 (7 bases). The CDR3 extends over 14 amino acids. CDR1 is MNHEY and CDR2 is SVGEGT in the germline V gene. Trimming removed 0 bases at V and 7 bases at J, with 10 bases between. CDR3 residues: CASSYSGGRNEQFF. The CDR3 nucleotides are TGTGCCAGCAGTTACTCGGGGGGGCGGAATGAGCAGTTCTTC.

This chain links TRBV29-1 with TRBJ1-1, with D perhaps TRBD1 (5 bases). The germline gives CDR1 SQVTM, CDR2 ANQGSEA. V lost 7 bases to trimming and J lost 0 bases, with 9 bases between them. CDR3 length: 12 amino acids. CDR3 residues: CSALQVNTEAFF. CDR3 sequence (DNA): TGCAGCGCTTTACAGGTGAACACTGAAGCTTTCTTT.

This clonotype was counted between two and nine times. CDR3 sequence: CASSLQGPDEQFF. The CDR3 DNA reads as TGTGCCAGCAGCTTACAGGGACCCGATGAGCAGTTCTTC. This rearrangement joins TRBV7-6 to TRBJ2-1; D may be TRBD1 or TRBD2 (5 bases each). The CDR3 is 13 amino acids. Trimming pared 2 bases from V and 8 bases from J, leaving 10 bases between. CDR1 SGHVS and CDR2 FNYEAQ come from the germline V gene. Drawing the rest from reference TRBV7-6 and TRBJ2-1, the complete variable domain is GAGVSQSPRYKVTKRGQDVALRCDPISGHVSLYWYRQALGQGPEFLTYFNYEAQQDKSGLPNDRFSAERPEGSISTLTIQRTEQRDSAMYRCASSLQGPDEQFFGPGTRLTVL.

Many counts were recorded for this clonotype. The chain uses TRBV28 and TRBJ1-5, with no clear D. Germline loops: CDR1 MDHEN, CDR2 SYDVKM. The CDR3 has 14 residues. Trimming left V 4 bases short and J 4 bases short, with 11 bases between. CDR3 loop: CASSSPDTNQPQHF. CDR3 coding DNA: TGTGCCAGCAGTTCCCCAGACACAAATCAGCCCCAGCATTTT.

CDR3 sequence reads: CACILVTSTDTQYF. CDR3 nucleotides: TGTGCCTGCATTCTTGTTACTAGCACAGATACGCAGTATTTT. The rearrangement joins TRBV30 to TRBJ2-3; D ambiguous. This CDR3 is 14 amino acids long. Germline values: CDR1 GTSNPN, CDR2 SVGIG (reference sequence). Trimming pared 6 bases from V and 0 bases from J, leaving 13 bases between. The full variable domain, completed using reference TRBV30 and TRBJ2-3, is SQTIHQWPATLVQPVGSPLSLECTVEGTSNPNLYWYRQAAGRGLQLLFYSVGIGQISSEVPQNLSASRPQDRQFILSSKKLLLSDSGFYLCACILVTSTDTQYFGPGTRLTVL.

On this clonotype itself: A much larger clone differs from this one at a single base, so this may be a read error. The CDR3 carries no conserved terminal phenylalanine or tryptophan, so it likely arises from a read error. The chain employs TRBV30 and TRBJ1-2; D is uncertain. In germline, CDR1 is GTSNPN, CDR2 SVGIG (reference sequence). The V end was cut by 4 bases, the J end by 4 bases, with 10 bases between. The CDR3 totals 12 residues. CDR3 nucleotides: TGTGCCTGGACCGTCGGCGGCTATGGCTACACCCTC. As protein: CAWTVGGYGYTL.

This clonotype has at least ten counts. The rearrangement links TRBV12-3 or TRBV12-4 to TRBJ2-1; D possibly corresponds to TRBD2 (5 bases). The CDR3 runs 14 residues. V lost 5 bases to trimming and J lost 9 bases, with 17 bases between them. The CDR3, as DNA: TGTGCCAGCAGTCCAGGAGGCCCGACGGGTGAGCAGTTCTTC. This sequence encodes CASSPGGPTGEQFF.